The 2 T cell receptor beta chains below all came from one sample that was sequenced in a study of cytomegalovirus exposure and HLA in healthy donors. PCR primers comprised 60 Vbeta and 13 Jbeta primers. Assay: immunoSEQ multiplex PCR; the TCRdb copy retains only in-frame clones and omits some. The data hold under 200,000 clones, with less than 90% observed a single time. The specimen was PBMCs. The receptors shown here come from a man aged 18 to 29 in good health and CMV-seronegative.

This clone has just one count. The chain combines TRBV5-1 with TRBJ2-3, with a weak D call TRBD2 (5 bases). The CDR3 is 15 amino acids. V dropped 0 bases and J dropped 0 bases, with 8 bases sitting between them. Germline V gene data show CDR1 as SGHRS and CDR2 as YFSETQ. The CDR3 reads CASSLVSESTDTQYF. The CDR3 DNA is TGCGCCAGCAGCTTGGTTAGCGAAAGCACAGATACGCAGTATTTT.

The chain uses TRBV5-1 and TRBJ1-3; D unresolved. The CDR3 extends over 15 amino acids. Trimming left V 4 bases short and J 2 bases short, with 13 bases between. Germline lookup yields CDR1 SGHRS and CDR2 YFSETQ. CDR3 sequence: CASSPGLATGNTIYF. The CDR3 nucleotides read TGCGCCAGCAGCCCCGGGTTGGCCACTGGAAACACCATATATTTT.